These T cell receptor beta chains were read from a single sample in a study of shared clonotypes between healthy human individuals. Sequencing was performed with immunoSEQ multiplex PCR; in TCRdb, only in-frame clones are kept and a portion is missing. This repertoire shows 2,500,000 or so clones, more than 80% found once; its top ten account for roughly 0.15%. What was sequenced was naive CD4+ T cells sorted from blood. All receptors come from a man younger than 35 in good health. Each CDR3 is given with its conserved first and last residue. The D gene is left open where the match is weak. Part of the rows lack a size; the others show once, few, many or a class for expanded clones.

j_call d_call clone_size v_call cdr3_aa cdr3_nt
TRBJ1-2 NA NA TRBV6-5 CASSPGPKVGYTF TGTGCCAGCAGCCCCGGTCCTAAAGTTGGCTACACCTTC
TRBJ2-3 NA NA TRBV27 CASSLQLLGAQYF TGTGCCAGCAGTCTACAACTACTAGGTGCGCAGTATTTT
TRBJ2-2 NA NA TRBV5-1 CASSLASYTGELFF TGCGCCAGCAGCTTGGCCAGCTACACCGGGGAGCTGTTTTTT
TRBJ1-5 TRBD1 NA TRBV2 CASSLDREGQPQHF TGTGCCAGCAGTCTCGACAGGGAGGGCCAGCCCCAGCATTTT
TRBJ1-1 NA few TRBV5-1 CASRISMNTEAFF TGCGCCAGCAGGATTTCCATGAACACTGAAGCTTTCTTT
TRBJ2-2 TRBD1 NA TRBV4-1 CASSQGGTGATGELFF TGCGCCAGCAGCCAAGGGGGGACAGGGGCGACCGGGGAGCTGTTTTTT
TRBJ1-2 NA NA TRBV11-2 CASSANYGYTF TGTGCCAGCAGCGCGAACTATGGCTACACCTTC
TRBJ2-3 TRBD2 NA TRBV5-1 CASSLSGLAGVIDTQYF TGCGCCAGCAGCTTGTCGGGACTAGCGGGGGTGATAGATACGCAGTATTTT
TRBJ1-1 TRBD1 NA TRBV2 CASSSHGTANTEAFF TGTGCCAGCAGTTCCCACGGGACAGCAAACACTGAAGCTTTCTTT
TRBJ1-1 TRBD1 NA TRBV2 CASRIQGEMNTEAFF TGTGCCAGCAGGATTCAGGGGGAGATGAACACTGAAGCTTTCTTT
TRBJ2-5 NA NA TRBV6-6 CASSSEIRQQYF TGTGCCAGCAGTTCGGAGATACGACAGCAGTACTTC
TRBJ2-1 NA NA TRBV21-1 CASSDRLAGGLNEQFF TGTGCCAGCAGCGACCGACTAGCGGGAGGGCTTAATGAGCAGTTCTTC
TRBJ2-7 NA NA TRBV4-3 CASSQGGSTGTEEQYF TGCGCCAGCAGCCAAGGGGGGAGCACAGGAACTGAGGAGCAGTACTTC
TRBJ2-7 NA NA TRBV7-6 CASSLASFRGSDEQYF TGTGCCAGCAGCTTAGCGTCCTTCAGGGGAAGTGACGAGCAGTACTTC
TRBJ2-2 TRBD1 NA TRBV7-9 CASSLRDRVELFF TGTGCCAGCAGCTTACGGGACAGGGTTGAGCTGTTTTTT
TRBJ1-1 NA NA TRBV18 CASSPPAGRPTEAFF TGTGCCAGCTCACCACCTGCAGGGAGGCCGACTGAAGCTTTCTTT
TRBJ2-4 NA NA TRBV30 CAWSLVRSAKNIQYF TGTGCCTGGAGTCTGGTAAGGAGCGCCAAAAACATTCAGTACTTC
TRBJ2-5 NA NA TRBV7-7 CASSPTSWGTQYF TGTGCTAGCAGCCCTACTAGTTGGGGGACCCAGTACTTC